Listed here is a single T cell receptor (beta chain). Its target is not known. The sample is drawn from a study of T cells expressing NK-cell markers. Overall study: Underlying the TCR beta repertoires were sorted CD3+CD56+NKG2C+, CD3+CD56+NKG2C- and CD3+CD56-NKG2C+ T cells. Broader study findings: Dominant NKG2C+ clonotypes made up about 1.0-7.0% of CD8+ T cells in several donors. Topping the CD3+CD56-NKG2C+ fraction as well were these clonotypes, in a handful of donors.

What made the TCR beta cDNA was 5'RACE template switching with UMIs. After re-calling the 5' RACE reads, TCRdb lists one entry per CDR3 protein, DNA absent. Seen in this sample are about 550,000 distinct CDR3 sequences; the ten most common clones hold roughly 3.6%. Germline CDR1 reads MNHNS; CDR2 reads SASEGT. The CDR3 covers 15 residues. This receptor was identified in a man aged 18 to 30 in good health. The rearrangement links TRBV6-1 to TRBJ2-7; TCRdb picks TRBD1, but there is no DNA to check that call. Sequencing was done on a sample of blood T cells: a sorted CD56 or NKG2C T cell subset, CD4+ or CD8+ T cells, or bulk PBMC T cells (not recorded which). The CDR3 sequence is CASSPGVTRSYEQYF.